The 15 T cell receptor beta chains in this list originate from one sample, sequenced in a study of blood T cell repertoires in COVID-19. The repertoire was sequenced with immunoSEQ multiplex PCR; TCRdb's copy has only in-frame clones and lacks some. The table includes 250,000 to 350,000 clones, 75% to 95% detected once. The sequencing input was peripheral blood. The receptors originated from a woman under 40 with COVID-19, enrolled during active disease.

CDR3 in DNA: TGTGCCAGCAGTGAGCGACTTGAATCCCCCCACCTACCTAACTATGGCTACACCTTC. It encodes CASSERLESPHLPNYGYTF. The genes are TRBV6-4 and TRBJ1-2, with D hard to call. The CDR3 runs to 19 residues. V was cut by 3 bases and J by 0 bases, with 23 bases left in between. CDR1 MRHNA and CDR2 SNTAGT come from the germline V gene.

This clone is a singleton in its sample. This sequence joins TRBV19 and TRBJ2-1; 12 bases map to TRBD2. Germline values: CDR1 LNHDA, CDR2 SQIVND (reference sequence). CDR3 length equals 15 residues. V dropped 6 bases and J dropped 5; count of bases not matched to a gene: 5. CDR3 amino acids: CASSPGLAGHNEQFF. The CDR3 nucleotides are TGTGCCAGTAGCCCCGGACTAGCGGGACACAATGAGCAGTTCTTC.

Remarks on this clone: Other nucleotide sequences from this sample produce the same CDR3. The chain combines TRBV19 with TRBJ2-7; tentatively, D is TRBD2 (7 bases). Trimming stripped 3 bases from V and 2 bases from J, with 11 bases between. CDR3 length: 14 residues. Germline CDR1 and CDR2: LNHDA and SQIVND (reference sequence). The CDR3 loop is CASSMGAGAYEQYF. CDR3 DNA: TGTGCCAGTAGTATGGGGGCGGGAGCCTACGAGCAGTACTTC.

This clone was counted once. The rearrangement uses TRBV29-1 and TRBJ2-1, with a possible D match to TRBD1 (6 bases). CDR3 size: 15 residues. Trimming removed 3 bases from V and 1 base from J, with 13 bases in between. Germline V gene data show CDR1 as SQVTM and CDR2 as ANQGSEA. This CDR3 is CSVDRGRGSYNEQFF. DNA of the CDR3: TGCAGCGTTGATCGAGGCAGGGGTTCCTACAATGAGCAGTTCTTC.

The rearrangement links TRBV6-5 to TRBJ1-2; D ambiguous. The CDR3 has 13 residues. V lost 7 bases, J lost 2 bases, and 11 bases lay in between. Germline CDR1 reads MNHEY; CDR2 reads SVGAGI. The DNA for the CDR3 is TGTGCCAGCACGATTAACTCCAACTATGGCTACACCTTC. Encoded protein: CASTINSNYGYTF.

This sequence joins TRBV9 and TRBJ1-1, with D hard to call. The germline V and J ends were trimmed by 4 bases and 4 bases, with 14 bases remaining between them. The CDR3 consists of 14 residues. Germline loops: CDR1 SGDLS, CDR2 YYNGEE. The CDR3 sequence: CASSTRHETTEAFF. The CDR3, as DNA: TGTGCCAGCAGCACCCGACATGAAACCACTGAAGCTTTCTTT.

The rearrangement links TRBV20-1 to TRBJ1-1; D not certain. With 3 bases removed from V and 5 bases from J, the gap between germline ends came to 7 bases. The CDR3 consists of 11 residues. Germline V gives CDR1 DFQATT, CDR2 SNEGSKA (reference sequence). CDR3 DNA sequence: TGCAGTGCTAGCCCCATGACTGAAGCTTTCTTT. It encodes CSASPMTEAFF.

The chain has TRBV7-3 and TRBJ2-3; D might be TRBD2 (5 bases). The CDR3 is made up of 12 amino acids. CDR1 SGHTA and CDR2 FQGTGA come from the germline V gene. V lost 5 bases, J lost 6 bases, and 9 bases lay in between. The CDR3 DNA reads TGTGCCAGCAGCACCACGGGGGATACGCAGTATTTT. It codes for CASSTTGDTQYF.

The count of this clone is one. The chain uses TRBV18 and TRBJ2-7; weak D call: TRBD1 (6 bases). The CDR3 is 14 amino acids. Germline values: CDR1 KGHSH, CDR2 LQKENI. Trimming removed 6 bases at V and 1 base at J, with 13 bases between. CDR3 in amino acids: CASSPSTGSYEQYF. DNA of the CDR3: TGTGCCAGCTCGCCGAGTACAGGGTCCTACGAGCAGTACTTC. Variable domain in full (rest from reference TRBV18 and TRBJ2-7): NAGVMQNPRHLVRRRGQEARLRCSPMKGHSHVYWYRQLPEEGLKFMVYLQKENIIDESGMPKERFSAEFPKEGPSILRIQQVVRGDSAAYFCASSPSTGSYEQYFGPGTRLTVT.

The chain joins TRBV30 to TRBJ2-1; TRBD1 might be the D (5 bases). This CDR3 is built from 14 residues. V lost 2 bases to trimming and J lost 6 bases, with 14 bases between them. CDR1 is GTSNPN and CDR2 is SVGIG in the germline V gene (reference sequence). The CDR3 here is CAWSPGRVINEQFF. In DNA, the CDR3 is TGTGCCTGGAGTCCGGGCAGGGTTATCAATGAGCAGTTCTTC.

The V gene is TRBV4-1, the J gene TRBJ1-2; 7 positions agree with TRBD1. Looked up from germline, CDR1 is MGHRA and CDR2 is YSYEKL. CDR3 length: 17 residues. J gave up 4 bases and V 1 base, and 12 bases lay outside the gene matches. The CDR3 DNA sequence: TGCGCCAGCAGCCAAGCCTTTTCACAGGGGACAGTCTATGGCTACACCTTC. Amino acids: CASSQAFSQGTVYGYTF.

The genes are TRBV29-1 and TRBJ2-7; 8 bases are shared with TRBD1. This CDR3 comprises 14 residues. Germline V CDR1 and CDR2: SQVTM, ANQGSEA. Trimming at V came to 7 bases and at J to 5 bases, leaving 13 bases not matched to a gene. The CDR3 here is CSAGTPGQANEQYF. The CDR3 DNA reads TGCAGCGCAGGAACTCCGGGACAGGCCAACGAGCAGTACTTC.

The V gene is TRBV28, the J gene TRBJ2-7; TRBD1 agrees at 9 bases. CDR1 and CDR2 (germline): MDHEN, SYDVKM. CDR3 length equals 21 residues. Trimming took 1 base from V and 6 from J; bases not matched to a gene: 25. CDR3 in amino acids: CASSLFSGISHLGTGNREQYF. CDR3 in DNA: TGTGCCAGCAGTTTATTTTCGGGAATTAGCCACCTGGGGACAGGGAATCGCGAGCAGTACTTC.

This chain connects TRBV2 to TRBJ1-5; D perhaps matches TRBD1 (5 bases). The CDR3 contains 14 residues. CDR1 SNHLY and CDR2 FYNNEI come from the germline V gene. V was trimmed by 7 bases and J by 2 bases, leaving 12 bases between them. The CDR3 DNA reads as TGTGCCAGCAACCCCGGGGGGGGCAATCAGCCCCAGCATTTT. Protein product: CASNPGGGNQPQHF.

The chain uses TRBV30 and TRBJ2-7; possibly TRBD1 for D (6 bases). From germline, CDR1 is GTSNPN and CDR2 SVGIG (reference sequence). The CDR3 loop spans 12 amino acids. The V gene lost 5 bases and the J gene lost 6 bases, with 14 bases spanning the gap. The CDR3 protein is CAWGGGPSEQYF. The CDR3 nucleotides are TGTGCCTGGGGGGGCGGGCCTAGCGAGCAGTACTTC.